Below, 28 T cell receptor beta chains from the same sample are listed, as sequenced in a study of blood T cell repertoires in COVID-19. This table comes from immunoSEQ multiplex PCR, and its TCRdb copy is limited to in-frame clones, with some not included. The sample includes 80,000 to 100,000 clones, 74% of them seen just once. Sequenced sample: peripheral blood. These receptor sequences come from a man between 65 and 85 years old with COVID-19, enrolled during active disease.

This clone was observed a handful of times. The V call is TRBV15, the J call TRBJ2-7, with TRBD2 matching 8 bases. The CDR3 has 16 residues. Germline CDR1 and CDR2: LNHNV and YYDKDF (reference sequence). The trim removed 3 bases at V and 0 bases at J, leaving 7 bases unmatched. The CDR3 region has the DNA TGTGCCACCAGCAGGGGGTTAGCGGGAAGCTCCTACGAGCAGTACTTC. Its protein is CATSRGLAGSSYEQYF. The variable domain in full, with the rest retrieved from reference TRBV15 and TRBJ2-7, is DAMVIQNPRYQVTQFGKPVTLSCSQTLNHNVMYWYQQKSSQAPKLLFHYYDKDFNNEADTPDNFQSRRPNTSFCFLDIRSPGLGDTAMYLCATSRGLAGSSYEQYFGPGTRLTVT.

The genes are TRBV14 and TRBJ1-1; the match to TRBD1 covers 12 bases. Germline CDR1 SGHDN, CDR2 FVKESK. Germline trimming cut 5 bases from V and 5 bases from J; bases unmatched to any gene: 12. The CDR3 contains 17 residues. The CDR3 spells CASSYRDRGPPVTEAFF. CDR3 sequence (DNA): TGTGCCAGCAGCTACCGGGACAGGGGGCCTCCGGTAACTGAAGCTTTCTTT.

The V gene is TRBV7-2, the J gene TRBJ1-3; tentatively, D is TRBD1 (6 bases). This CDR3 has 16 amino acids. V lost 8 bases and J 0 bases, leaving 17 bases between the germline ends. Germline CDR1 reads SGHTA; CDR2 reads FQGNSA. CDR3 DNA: TGTGCCAGCTCAGTCCGGGGGGCGAGCTCTGGAAACACCATATATTTT. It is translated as CASSVRGASSGNTIYF.

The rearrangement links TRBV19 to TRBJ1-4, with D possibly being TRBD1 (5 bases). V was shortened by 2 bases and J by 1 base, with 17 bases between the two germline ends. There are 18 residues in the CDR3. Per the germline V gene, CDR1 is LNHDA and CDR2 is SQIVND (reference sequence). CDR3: CASSISWAGFGTNEKLFF. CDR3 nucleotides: TGTGCCAGTAGTATATCCTGGGCAGGGTTTGGAACTAATGAAAAACTGTTTTTT.

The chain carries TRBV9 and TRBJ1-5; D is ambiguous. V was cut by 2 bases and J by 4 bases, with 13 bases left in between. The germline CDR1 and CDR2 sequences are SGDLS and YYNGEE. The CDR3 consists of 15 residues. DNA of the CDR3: TGTGCCAGCAGCGTCGGAGTTATGCGTAATCAGCCCCAGCATTTT. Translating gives CASSVGVMRNQPQHF.

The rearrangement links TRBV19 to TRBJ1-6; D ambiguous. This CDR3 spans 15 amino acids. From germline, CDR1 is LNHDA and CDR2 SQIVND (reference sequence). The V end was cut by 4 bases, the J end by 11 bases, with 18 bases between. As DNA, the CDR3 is TGTGCCAGTAGTACGCCGGGTGGCTTTACGGCACCCCTCCACTTT. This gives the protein CASSTPGGFTAPLHF. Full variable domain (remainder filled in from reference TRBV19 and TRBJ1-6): DGGITQSPKYLFRKEGQNVTLSCEQNLNHDAMYWYRQDPGQGLRLIYYSQIVNDFQKGDIAEGYSVSREKKESFPLTVTSAQKNPTAFYLCASSTPGGFTAPLHFGNGTRLTVT.

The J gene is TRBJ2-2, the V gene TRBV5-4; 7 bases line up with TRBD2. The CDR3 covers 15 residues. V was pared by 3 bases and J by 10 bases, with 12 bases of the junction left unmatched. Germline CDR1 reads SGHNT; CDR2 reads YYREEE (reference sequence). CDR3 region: CASSSRTSPPVELFF. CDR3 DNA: TGTGCCAGCAGCTCGCGGACTAGTCCCCCCGTGGAGCTGTTTTTT. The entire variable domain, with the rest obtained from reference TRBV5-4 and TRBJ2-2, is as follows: ETGVTQSPTHLIKTRGQQVTLRCSSQSGHNTVSWYQQALGQGPQFIFQYYREEENGRGNFPPRFSGLQFPNYSSELNVNALELDDSALYLCASSSRTSPPVELFFGEGSRLTVL.

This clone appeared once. The chain's CDR3 is CASDAFSGTGTHEQYF. In DNA form, the CDR3 reads TGTGCCAGCGACGCGTTTTCCGGGACAGGGACCCACGAGCAGTACTTC. The chain has TRBV5-4 and TRBJ2-7, with 9 positions matching TRBD1. The CDR3 sequence is 16 residues long. Germline V gene lookup returns CDR1 SGHNT and CDR2 YYREEE (reference sequence). Germline trimming cut 7 bases from V and 5 bases from J; bases unmatched to any gene: 16.

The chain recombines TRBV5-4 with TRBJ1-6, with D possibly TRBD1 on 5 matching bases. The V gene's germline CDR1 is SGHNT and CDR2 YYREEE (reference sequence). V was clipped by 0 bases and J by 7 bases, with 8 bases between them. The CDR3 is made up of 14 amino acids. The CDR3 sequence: CASSLVGQNSPLHF. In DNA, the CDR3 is TGTGCCAGCAGCTTGGTGGGGCAGAATTCACCCCTCCACTTT. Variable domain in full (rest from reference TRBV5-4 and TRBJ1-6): ETGVTQSPTHLIKTRGQQVTLRCSSQSGHNTVSWYQQALGQGPQFIFQYYREEENGRGNFPPRFSGLQFPNYSSELNVNALELDDSALYLCASSLVGQNSPLHFGNGTRLTVT.

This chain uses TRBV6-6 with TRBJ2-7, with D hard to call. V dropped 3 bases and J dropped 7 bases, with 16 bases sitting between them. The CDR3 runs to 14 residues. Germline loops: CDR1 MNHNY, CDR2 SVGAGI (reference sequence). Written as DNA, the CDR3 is TGTGCCAGCAGTTATCCCGGGTCTGGTAGTGAGCAGTACTTC. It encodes CASSYPGSGSEQYF.

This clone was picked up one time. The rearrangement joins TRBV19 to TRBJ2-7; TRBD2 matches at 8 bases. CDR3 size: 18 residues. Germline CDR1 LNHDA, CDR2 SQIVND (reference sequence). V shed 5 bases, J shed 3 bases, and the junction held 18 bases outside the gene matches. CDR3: CASSLSLGPSGQHYEQYF. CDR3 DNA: TGTGCCAGTAGTCTCTCTCTCGGTCCTAGCGGGCAGCACTACGAGCAGTACTTC.

The CDR3 DNA sequence: TGTGCCATCAGTGGTCCCGGACCTGGGACAGAAGAGACCCAGTACTTC. Translated, it gives CAISGPGPGTEETQYF. The rearrangement joins TRBV10-3 to TRBJ2-5, with 7 bases that match TRBD1. The CDR3 extends over 16 amino acids. Per germline, CDR1 ENHRY and CDR2 SYGVKD. V was pared by 4 bases and J by 3 bases, with 11 bases of the junction left unmatched.

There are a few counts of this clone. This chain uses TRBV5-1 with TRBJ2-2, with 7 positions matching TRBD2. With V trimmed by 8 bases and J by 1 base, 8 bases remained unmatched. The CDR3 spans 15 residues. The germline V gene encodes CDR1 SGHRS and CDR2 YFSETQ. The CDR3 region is CASGTLAVNTGELFF. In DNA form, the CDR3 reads TGCGCCAGTGGGACTCTAGCGGTGAACACCGGGGAGCTGTTTTTT. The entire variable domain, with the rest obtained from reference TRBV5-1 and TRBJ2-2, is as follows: KAGVTQTPRYLIKTRGQQVTLSCSPISGHRSVSWYQQTPGQGLQFLFEYFSETQRNKGNFPGRFSGRQFSNSRSEMNVSTLELGDSALYLCASGTLAVNTGELFFGEGSRLTVL.

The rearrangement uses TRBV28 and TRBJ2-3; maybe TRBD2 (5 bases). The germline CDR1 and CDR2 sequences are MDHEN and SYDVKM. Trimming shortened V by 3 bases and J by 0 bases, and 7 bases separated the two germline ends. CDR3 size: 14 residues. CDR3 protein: CASSFAGSTDTQYF. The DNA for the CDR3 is TGTGCCAGCAGTTTTGCGGGTAGCACAGATACGCAGTATTTT.

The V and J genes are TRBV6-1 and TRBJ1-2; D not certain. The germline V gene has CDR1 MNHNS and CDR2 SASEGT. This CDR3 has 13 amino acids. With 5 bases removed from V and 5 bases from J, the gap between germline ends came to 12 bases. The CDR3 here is CASSSRTGYGYTF. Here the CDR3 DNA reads TGTGCCAGCAGTTCCCGGACTGGATATGGCTACACCTTC.

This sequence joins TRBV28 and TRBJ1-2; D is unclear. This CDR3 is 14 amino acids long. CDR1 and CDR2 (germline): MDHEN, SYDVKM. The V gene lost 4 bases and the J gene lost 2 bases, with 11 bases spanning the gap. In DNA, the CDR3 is TGTGCCAGCAGTTCTGGTGGGCAAAACTATGGCTACACCTTC. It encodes CASSSGGQNYGYTF.

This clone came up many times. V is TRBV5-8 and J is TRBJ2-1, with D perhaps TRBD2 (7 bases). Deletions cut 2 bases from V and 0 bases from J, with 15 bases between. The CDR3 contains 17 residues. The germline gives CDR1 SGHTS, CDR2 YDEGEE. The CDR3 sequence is CASSFPGGHSSYNEQFF. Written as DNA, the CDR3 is TGTGCCAGCAGCTTCCCCGGGGGGCATAGCTCCTACAATGAGCAGTTCTTC.

This CDR3 reads CASSARGAATGDEQFF. In nucleotides, the CDR3 is TGTGCCAGCAGCGCCCGTGGGGCCGCAACTGGCGATGAGCAGTTCTTC. The V gene is TRBV7-2, the J gene TRBJ2-1; maybe TRBD1 (5 bases). The CDR3 is 16 residues long. V gave up 5 bases and J gave up 8 bases, with 22 bases separating them. Germline V gives CDR1 SGHTA, CDR2 FQGNSA.

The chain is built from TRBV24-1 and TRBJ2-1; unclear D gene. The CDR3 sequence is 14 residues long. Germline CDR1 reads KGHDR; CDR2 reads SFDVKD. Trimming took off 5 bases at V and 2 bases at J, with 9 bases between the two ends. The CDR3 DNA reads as TGTGCCACCAGTGCGAGAGGAACCTACAATGAGCAGTTCTTC. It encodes CATSARGTYNEQFF.

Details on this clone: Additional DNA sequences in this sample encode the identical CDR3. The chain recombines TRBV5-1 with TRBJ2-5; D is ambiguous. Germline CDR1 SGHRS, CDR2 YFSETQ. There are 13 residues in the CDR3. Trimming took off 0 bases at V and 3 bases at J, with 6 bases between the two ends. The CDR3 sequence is CASSLAVKETQYF. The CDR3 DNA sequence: TGCGCCAGCAGCTTGGCGGTAAAAGAGACCCAGTACTTC.

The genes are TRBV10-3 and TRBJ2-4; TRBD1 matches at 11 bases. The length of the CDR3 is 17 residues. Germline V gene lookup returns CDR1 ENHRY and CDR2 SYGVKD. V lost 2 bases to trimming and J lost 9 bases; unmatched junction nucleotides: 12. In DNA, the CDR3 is TGTGCCATCAGTGAGGTGGGTCGATGGACAGGGGGCTCCATTCAGTACTTC. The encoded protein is CAISEVGRWTGGSIQYF.

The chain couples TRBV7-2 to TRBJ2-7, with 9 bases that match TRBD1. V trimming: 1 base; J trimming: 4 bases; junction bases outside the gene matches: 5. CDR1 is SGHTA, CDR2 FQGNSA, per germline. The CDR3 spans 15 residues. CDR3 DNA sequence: TGTGCCAGCAGCTTAGAGGTGACAGGGGGTTACGAGCAGTACTTC. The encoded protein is CASSLEVTGGYEQYF.

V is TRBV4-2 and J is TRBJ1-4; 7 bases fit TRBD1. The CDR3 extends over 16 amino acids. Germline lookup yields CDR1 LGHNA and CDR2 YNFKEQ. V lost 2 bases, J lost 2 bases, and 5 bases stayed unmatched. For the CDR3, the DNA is TGTGCCAGCAGCCAAACAACAGGGGCGACTAATGAAAAACTGTTTTTT. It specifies CASSQTTGATNEKLFF.

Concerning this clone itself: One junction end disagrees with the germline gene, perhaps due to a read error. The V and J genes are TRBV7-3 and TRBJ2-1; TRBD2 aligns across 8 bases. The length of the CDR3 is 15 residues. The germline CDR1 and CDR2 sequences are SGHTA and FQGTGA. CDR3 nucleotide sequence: TGTGCCAGCATCTCCGGGACTAGGAGGGGCAATAAGCAGTTCTTC. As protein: CASISGTRRGNKQFF.

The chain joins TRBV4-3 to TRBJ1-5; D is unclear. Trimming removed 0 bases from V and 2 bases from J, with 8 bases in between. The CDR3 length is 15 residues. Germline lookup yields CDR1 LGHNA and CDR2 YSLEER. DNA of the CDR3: TGCGCCAGCAGCCAAGATTACGCGGGCAATCAGCCCCAGCATTTT. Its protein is CASSQDYAGNQPQHF.

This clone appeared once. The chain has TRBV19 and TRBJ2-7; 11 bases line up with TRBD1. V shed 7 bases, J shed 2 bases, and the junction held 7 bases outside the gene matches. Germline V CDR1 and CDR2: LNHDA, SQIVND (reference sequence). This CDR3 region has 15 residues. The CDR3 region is CASTLGQGATYEQYF. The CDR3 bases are TGTGCCAGTACCCTAGGACAGGGGGCCACCTACGAGCAGTACTTC.

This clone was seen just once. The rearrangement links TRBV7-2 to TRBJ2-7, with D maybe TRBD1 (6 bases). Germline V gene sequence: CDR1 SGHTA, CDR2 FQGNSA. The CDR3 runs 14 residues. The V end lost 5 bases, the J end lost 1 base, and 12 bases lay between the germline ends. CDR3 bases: TGTGCCAGCAGCCAGGGGATACGGTCCTACGAGCAGTACTTC. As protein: CASSQGIRSYEQYF.

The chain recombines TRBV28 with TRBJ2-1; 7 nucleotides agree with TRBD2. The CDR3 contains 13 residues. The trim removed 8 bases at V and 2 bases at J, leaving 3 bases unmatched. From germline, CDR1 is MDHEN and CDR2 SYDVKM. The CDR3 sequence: CASSSGAYNEQFF. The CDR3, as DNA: TGTGCCAGCTCTAGCGGAGCCTACAATGAGCAGTTCTTC. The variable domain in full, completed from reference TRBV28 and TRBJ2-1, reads DVKVTQSSRYLVKRTGEKVFLECVQDMDHENMFWYRQDPGLGLRLIYFSYDVKMKEKGDIPEGYSVSREKKERFSLILESASTNQTSMYLCASSSGAYNEQFFGPGTRLTVL.